This T cell receptor beta chain was recorded in a study of T-cell reconstitution after alpha-beta-depleted transplantation in children. Study-wide findings and caveats: Alpha-beta T cells about two months after transplant reportedly derived from several hundred expanded graft clones. From newly produced T cells came most of the T-cell counts and diversity one year after transplant. From surviving recipient T cells and thymic progenitors came the high day-60 TCRbeta diversity observed in some patients.

The germline V and J ends were trimmed by 5 bases and 4 bases, with 8 bases remaining between them. This CDR3 region has 12 residues. Preparing the TCRbeta library involved the use of unique molecular identifiers. One entry per CDR3 protein, called by TCRdb with MiXCR from the PCR reads. The sample contains around 800,000 distinct CDR3 sequences, about 16% of which appear only once. In its sample, this clonotype was seen a few times. The antigen is not known. Sequences were derived from PBMCs, mostly from graft donor cells, sampled 360 days after TCRalphabeta/CD19-depleted stem cell transplant. The chain is built from TRBV12-3 or TRBV12-4 and TRBJ1-2; no firm D call. This sequence originates from a male patient younger than 18 who had a stem cell transplant for acute lymphoblastic leukemia, so the T cells may come from the graft donor. CDR3 bases: TGTGCCAGCAGTCCCTCAGTCTATGGCTACACCTTC. Protein product: CASSPSVYGYTF.